Below are 21 T cell receptor beta chains sequenced from a single sample in a study of T cell repertoires in cytomegalovirus infection. TCRdb recomputed calls from the reads with MiXCR, one row per CDR3 protein. The sample lists over 100,000 distinct CDR3 sequences; around 29% were seen once. Which antigens these TCRs recognize remains unknown. Material: CD8+ T cells from cultured PBMCs, obtained from culture after CMV antigen stimulation. The receptors here all came from a human donor in good health (CMV status not recorded). Some clones in this sample may be carry-over from other donors' samples.

As for this clonotype: The junction shows a germline mismatch at one end, possibly a read error. V is TRBV19 and J is TRBJ2-3; 9 bases agree with TRBD1. The length of the CDR3 is 13 residues. The germline V gene has CDR1 LNHDA and CDR2 SQIVND (reference sequence). The CDR3 here is CASDRGSTDAQYF. CDR3 in DNA: TGTGCTTCGGACAGGGGATCCACAGATGCGCAGTATTTT.

In this sample, this clonotype turned up a few times. This chain links TRBV7-9 with TRBJ1-2; the D gene is possibly TRBD1 (5 bases). The CDR3 has 16 residues. Per the germline V gene, CDR1 is SEHNR and CDR2 is FQNEAQ (reference sequence). Trimming stripped 4 bases from V and 7 bases from J, with 22 bases between. The CDR3 DNA is TGTGCCAGCAGCTCCTGGGACGGGGCAGGGAACGGTGGCTACACCTTC. Protein: CASSSWDGAGNGGYTF.

This rearrangement joins TRBV28 to TRBJ1-5; tentatively, D is TRBD1 (5 bases). CDR1 MDHEN and CDR2 SYDVKM come from the germline V gene. Between the trimmed V and J ends, which lost 6 bases and 0 bases, there was a span of 18 bases. CDR3 length: 17 amino acids. As DNA, the CDR3 is TGTGCCAGCAGCCCAGACACCGGGGGATATAGCAATCAGCCCCAGCATTTT. It codes for CASSPDTGGYSNQPQHF. Full variable domain (outside the CDR3, taken from reference TRBV28 and TRBJ1-5): DVKVTQSSRYLVKRTGEKVFLECVQDMDHENMFWYRQDPGLGLRLIYFSYDVKMKEKGDIPEGYSVSREKKERFSLILESASTNQTSMYLCASSPDTGGYSNQPQHFGDGTRLSIL.

This clonotype is a singleton in its sample. A read error may explain this, as a much larger clone is one base away. The chain recombines TRBV11-2 with TRBJ2-5; 8 bases are shared with TRBD1. Looked up from germline, CDR1 is SGHAT and CDR2 is FQNNGV. V was clipped by 2 bases and J by 7 bases; unmatched bases: 9. This CDR3 comprises 15 residues. The CDR3 protein is CASSLRAGGQGTQYF. CDR3 DNA: TGTGCCAGCAGCTTAAGGGCAGGGGGCCAGGGGACCCAGTACTTC.

This clonotype was found a few times. V is TRBV29-1 and J is TRBJ2-7; D is tentatively TRBD1 or TRBD2 (6 bases each). The V end lost 1 base, the J end lost 2 bases, and 9 bases lay between the germline ends. Germline V gene lookup returns CDR1 SQVTM and CDR2 ANQGSEA. CDR3 size: 13 residues. The CDR3 bases are TGCAGCGTTGAAGGGGGGGCGGCCTACGAGCAGTACTTC. It yields the protein CSVEGGAAYEQYF.

This clonotype has a count of ten or more. The V and J genes are TRBV7-2 and TRBJ2-5, with TRBD2 identical over 9 bases. Germline values: CDR1 SGHTA, CDR2 FQGNSA. The CDR3 has 20 amino acids. After removal of 5 bases from V and 0 bases from J, the junction contained 19 bases not matched to a gene. In DNA form, the CDR3 reads TGTGCCAGCAGCCGTCTACTGAGTCGTGGTCTAGCGGGGTACCAAGAGACCCAGTACTTC. Translation: CASSRLLSRGLAGYQETQYF.

The V call is TRBV4-1, the J call TRBJ1-1; TRBD1 might be the D (6 bases). This CDR3 is 15 amino acids long. Germline V gene lookup returns CDR1 MGHRA and CDR2 YSYEKL. Trimming stripped 0 bases from V and 3 bases from J, with 11 bases between. DNA for the CDR3: TGCGCCAGCAGCCAAGACAGGGGACCCCACACTGAAGCTTTCTTT. Translating gives CASSQDRGPHTEAFF.

This clonotype was seen only a few times. The chain combines TRBV4-2 with TRBJ2-2; D perhaps matches TRBD2 (7 bases). The V gene's germline CDR1 is LGHNA and CDR2 YNFKEQ. The CDR3 is made up of 18 amino acids. Trimming removed 0 bases from V and 4 bases from J, with 18 bases in between. The CDR3 region is CASSQDLSGGGPTGELFF. The CDR3 DNA follows: TGTGCCAGCAGCCAAGACTTAAGCGGCGGGGGCCCCACCGGGGAGCTGTTTTTT.

The gene calls are TRBV12-3 or TRBV12-4 and TRBJ2-7, with no clear D. CDR3 length equals 10 residues. Trimming stripped 6 bases from V and 5 bases from J, with 5 bases between. The CDR3 DNA is TGTGCCAGCAGAGGACACGAGCAGTACTTC. Translated: CASRGHEQYF.

This clonotype was seen many times. The chain joins TRBV7-6 to TRBJ2-7; D is ambiguous. The CDR3 length is 13 residues. V was cut by 3 bases and J by 2 bases, with 8 bases left in between. Germline-derived CDR1 and CDR2 are SGHVS and FNYEAQ. The CDR3 reads CASSFGATYEQYF. The CDR3 bases are TGTGCCAGCAGCTTCGGAGCAACCTACGAGCAGTACTTC.

The gene calls are TRBV27 and TRBJ2-2; possibly TRBD1 for D (6 bases). Germline lookup yields CDR1 MNHEY and CDR2 SMNVEV (reference sequence). CDR3 length equals 16 residues. V was cut by 7 bases and J by 5 bases, with 20 bases left in between. In nucleotides, the CDR3 is TGTGCCAGCACTTATCCCGAGGGGGTCGGGACCGGGGAGCTGTTTTTT. This codes for CASTYPEGVGTGELFF.

The chain couples TRBV28 to TRBJ1-5; D is ambiguous. The CDR3 is 16 amino acids. Trimming took 4 bases from V and 2 from J, leaving 15 bases between them. Germline V gene lookup returns CDR1 MDHEN and CDR2 SYDVKM. DNA for the CDR3: TGTGCCAGCAGTTCCCCGAGGATGGGAGGCAATCAGCCCCAGCATTTT. It codes for CASSSPRMGGNQPQHF.

The V and J genes are TRBV19 and TRBJ2-4; D is unclear. The CDR3 has 14 residues. V lost 3 bases to trimming and J lost 9 bases, with 15 bases between them. Germline V lookup: CDR1 LNHDA, CDR2 SQIVND (reference sequence). The CDR3, as DNA: TGTGCCAGTAGTATGGTCGACGGAGTGGGCATTCAGTACTTC. Translation: CASSMVDGVGIQYF.

V and J are TRBV15 and TRBJ2-2, with D possibly matching TRBD1 (6 bases). The V end lost 9 bases, the J end lost 7 bases, and 18 bases lay between the germline ends. The CDR3 sequence is 14 residues long. Germline-derived CDR1 and CDR2 are LNHNV and YYDKDF (reference sequence). The CDR3 DNA is TGTGCCACTAGGATTGGGGGCGCGGGCGGGGAGCTGTTTTTT. Protein sequence: CATRIGGAGGELFF.

This sequence joins TRBV19 and TRBJ1-1; unclear D gene. Germline CDR1 is LNHDA and CDR2 is SQIVND (reference sequence). The ends were cut back, 10 bases at V and 1 base at J, with 10 bases in the middle. CDR3 size: 12 residues. The CDR3 loop reads CATRKGNTEAFF. The CDR3 DNA is TGTGCCACGAGAAAGGGGAACACTGAAGCTTTCTTT.

This clonotype was detected once. V is TRBV20-1 and J is TRBJ1-1; tentatively, D is TRBD1 (5 bases). The CDR3 is 11 residues long. The V end was cut by 5 bases, the J end by 8 bases, with 12 bases between. The germline V gene encodes CDR1 DFQATT and CDR2 SNEGSKA (reference sequence). The CDR3 nucleotides are TGCAGTGCTTCCTTGGGACGGGAAGCTTTCTTT. It yields the protein CSASLGREAFF.

The chain has TRBV27 and TRBJ1-2; 7 bases are shared with TRBD1. V lost 2 bases to trimming and J lost 2 bases; unmatched junction nucleotides: 2. This CDR3 has 14 amino acids. Germline V gene lookup returns CDR1 MNHEY and CDR2 SMNVEV (reference sequence). The CDR3 is CASSLQGGNYGYTF. CDR3 bases: TGTGCCAGCAGTTTACAGGGGGGGAACTATGGCTACACCTTC.

The chain combines TRBV4-1 with TRBJ1-4; D is unclear. The V and J ends lost 5 bases and 0 bases respectively, with 19 bases between them. This CDR3 contains 18 residues. CDR1 and CDR2 (germline): MGHRA, YSYEKL. CDR3 in amino acids: CASSSDEYAIPTNEKLFF. CDR3 nucleotides: TGCGCCAGCAGCTCTGACGAGTATGCCATCCCAACTAATGAAAAACTGTTTTTT.

The V gene is TRBV6-1, the J gene TRBJ2-6; no firm D call. Germline assignment: CDR1 MNHNS and CDR2 SASEGT. Deletions cut 5 bases from V and 3 bases from J, with 14 bases between. The CDR3 spans 16 residues. The CDR3 loop reads CASSLGVNFGANVLTF. In DNA, the CDR3 is TGTGCCAGCAGTCTTGGGGTGAACTTTGGGGCCAACGTCCTGACTTTC.

The DNA of the CDR3 is TGTGCCAGCAGACTACAGGGGTCCAACACTGAAGCTTTCTTT. It is translated as CASRLQGSNTEAFF. V usage is TRBV27 and J usage is TRBJ1-1; 7 bases align to TRBD1. This CDR3 spans 14 amino acids. The germline gives CDR1 MNHEY, CDR2 SMNVEV (reference sequence). The trim removed 6 bases at V and 2 bases at J, leaving 6 bases unmatched.

This clonotype was observed a handful of times. J is TRBJ1-2 and V is TRBV4-1, with 11 nucleotides matching TRBD1. CDR3 length: 17 amino acids. Germline-derived CDR1 and CDR2 are MGHRA and YSYEKL. The J segment lost 4 bases and the V segment lost 0 bases, leaving 7 bases of the junction unmatched. The CDR3 loop is CASSQDSGDRGFYGYTF. CDR3 nucleotide sequence: TGCGCCAGCAGCCAAGATTCCGGGGACAGGGGGTTCTATGGCTACACCTTC.